This T cell receptor beta chain was sequenced for a study of CD8 T cells in ankylosing spondylitis. Study results and caveats: Prior work had noted some motif variants in reactive arthritis blood and synovial fluid. Characteristic of ankylosing spondylitis blood, it appeared, was a TCR beta motif comprising roughly 8 highly homologous variants.

Quantitative 5'-RACE with molecular barcodes generated TCR beta libraries. TCRdb recomputed calls from the 5' RACE reads with MiXCR, one row per CDR3 protein. Here the sample spans around 130,000 distinct CDR3 sequences, under 20% being singletons. The CDR3 is 16 residues long. The V gene lost 0 bases and the J gene lost 5 bases, with 17 bases spanning the gap. Per germline, CDR1 SGDLS and CDR2 YYNGEE. Turning to this clonotype: The antigen remains undetermined.

The sequence was collected from a male donor with ankylosing spondylitis. This rearrangement joins TRBV9 to TRBJ1-2; D is perhaps TRBD1 (6 bases). Specimen: blood, either unsorted or a sorted T cell fraction (not recorded which). CDR3 DNA: TGTGCCAGCAGCGTAGGGAGACAGGCGGGATATTATGGCTACACCTTC. Translating gives CASSVGRQAGYYGYTF.